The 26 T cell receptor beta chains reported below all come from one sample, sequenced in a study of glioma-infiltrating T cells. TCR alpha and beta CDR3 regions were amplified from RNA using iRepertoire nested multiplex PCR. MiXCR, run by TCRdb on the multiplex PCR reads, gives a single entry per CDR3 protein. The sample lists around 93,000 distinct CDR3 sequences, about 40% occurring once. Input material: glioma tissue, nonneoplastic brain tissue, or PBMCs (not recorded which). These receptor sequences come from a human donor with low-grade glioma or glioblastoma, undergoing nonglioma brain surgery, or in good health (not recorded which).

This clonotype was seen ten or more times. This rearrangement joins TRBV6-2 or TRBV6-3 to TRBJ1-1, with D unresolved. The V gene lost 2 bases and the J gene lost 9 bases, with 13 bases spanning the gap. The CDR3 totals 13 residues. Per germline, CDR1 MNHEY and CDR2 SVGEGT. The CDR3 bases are TGTGCCAGCAGTTACCAACGAATGACCCAAGCTTTCTTT. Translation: CASSYQRMTQAFF.

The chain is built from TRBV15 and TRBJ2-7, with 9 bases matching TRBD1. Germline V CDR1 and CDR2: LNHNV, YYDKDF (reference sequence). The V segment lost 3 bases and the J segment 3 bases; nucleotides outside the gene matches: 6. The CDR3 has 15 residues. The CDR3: CATSSSRTGVYEQYF. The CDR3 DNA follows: TGTGCCACCAGCAGTAGTCGGACAGGGGTCTACGAGCAGTACTTC. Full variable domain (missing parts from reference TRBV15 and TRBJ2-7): DAMVIQNPRYQVTQFGKPVTLSCSQTLNHNVMYWYQQKSSQAPKLLFHYYDKDFNNEADTPDNFQSRRPNTSFCFLDIRSPGLGDTAMYLCATSSSRTGVYEQYFGPGTRLTVT.

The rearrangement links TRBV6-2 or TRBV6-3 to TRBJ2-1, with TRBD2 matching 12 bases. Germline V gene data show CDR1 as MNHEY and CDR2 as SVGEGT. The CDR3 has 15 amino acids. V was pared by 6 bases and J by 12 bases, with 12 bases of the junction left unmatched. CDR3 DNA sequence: TGTGCCAGCAGCCAGACTAGCGGGGGTCACACTGGGCAGTTCTTC. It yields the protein CASSQTSGGHTGQFF.

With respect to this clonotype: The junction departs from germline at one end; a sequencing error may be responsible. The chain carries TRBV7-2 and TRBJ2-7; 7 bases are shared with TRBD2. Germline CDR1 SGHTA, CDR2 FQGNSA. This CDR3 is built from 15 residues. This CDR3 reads CASSPQASGFYERYF. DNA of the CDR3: TGTGCCAGCAGCCCACAAGCTAGCGGATTCTACGAGCGGTACTTC.

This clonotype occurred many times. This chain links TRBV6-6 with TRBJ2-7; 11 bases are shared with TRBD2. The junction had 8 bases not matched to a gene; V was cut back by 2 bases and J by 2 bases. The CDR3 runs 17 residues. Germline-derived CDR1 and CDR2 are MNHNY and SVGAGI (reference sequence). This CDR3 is CASSYPPSGGLTYEQYF. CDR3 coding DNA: TGTGCCAGCAGTTACCCCCCTAGCGGGGGGCTCACCTACGAGCAGTACTTC.

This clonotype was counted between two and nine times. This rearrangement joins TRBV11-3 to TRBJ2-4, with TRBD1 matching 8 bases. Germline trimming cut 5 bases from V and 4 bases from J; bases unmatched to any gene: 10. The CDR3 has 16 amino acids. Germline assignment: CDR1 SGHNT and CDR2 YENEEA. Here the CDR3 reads CASSSHRGMGKNIQYF. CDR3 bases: TGTGCCAGCAGCAGTCACAGGGGGATGGGGAAAAACATTCAGTACTTC.

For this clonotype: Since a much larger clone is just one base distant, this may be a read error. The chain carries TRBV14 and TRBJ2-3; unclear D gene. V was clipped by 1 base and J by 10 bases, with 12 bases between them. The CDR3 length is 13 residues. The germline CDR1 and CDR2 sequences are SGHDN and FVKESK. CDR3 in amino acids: CASSQVLRYAQYF. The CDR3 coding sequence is TGTGCCAGCAGCCAAGTTCTGAGGTATGCGCAGTATTTT.

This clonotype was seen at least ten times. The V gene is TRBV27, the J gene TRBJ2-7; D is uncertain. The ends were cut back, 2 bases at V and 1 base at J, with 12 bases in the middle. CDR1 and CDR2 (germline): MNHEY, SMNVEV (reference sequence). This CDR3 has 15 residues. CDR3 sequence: CASSLMLGKSYEQYF. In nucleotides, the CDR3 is TGTGCCAGCAGTTTAATGCTAGGGAAGTCCTACGAGCAGTACTTC.

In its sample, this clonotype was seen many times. The CDR3 loop is CASRLPAGELFF. Written as DNA, the CDR3 is TGTGCCAGCCGTCTCCCGGCCGGGGAGCTGTTTTTT. The chain joins TRBV6-1 to TRBJ2-2; D remains unclear. Trimming stripped 8 bases from V and 6 bases from J, with 10 bases between. Germline CDR1 MNHNS, CDR2 SASEGT. This CDR3 comprises 12 residues.

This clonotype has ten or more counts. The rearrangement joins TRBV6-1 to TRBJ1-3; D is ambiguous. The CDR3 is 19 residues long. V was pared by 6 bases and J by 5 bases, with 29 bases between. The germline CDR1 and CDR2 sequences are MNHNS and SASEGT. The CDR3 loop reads CASSPPPSGVGKNRNTIYF. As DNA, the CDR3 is TGTGCCAGCAGCCCCCCGCCTTCCGGGGTGGGGAAAAACAGAAACACCATATATTTT.

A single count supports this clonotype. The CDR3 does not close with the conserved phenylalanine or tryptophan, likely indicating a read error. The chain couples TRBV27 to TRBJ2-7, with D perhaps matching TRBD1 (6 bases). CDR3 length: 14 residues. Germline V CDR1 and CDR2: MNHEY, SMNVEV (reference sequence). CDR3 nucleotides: TGTGCCAGCAGTTTCGGCAGGGGCTCCCACGAGCAGTACATC. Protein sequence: CASSFGRGSHEQYI.

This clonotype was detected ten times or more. The CDR3 nucleotides read TGCAGCGCCAAAGGGGGGACAGGGAGTATTAACACTGAAGCTTTCTTT. Protein product: CSAKGGTGSINTEAFF. The chain employs TRBV29-1 and TRBJ1-1; 9 positions agree with TRBD1. The CDR3 consists of 16 residues. J lost 2 bases, V lost 7 bases, and 14 bases had no gene match. Germline lookup yields CDR1 SQVTM and CDR2 ANQGSEA.

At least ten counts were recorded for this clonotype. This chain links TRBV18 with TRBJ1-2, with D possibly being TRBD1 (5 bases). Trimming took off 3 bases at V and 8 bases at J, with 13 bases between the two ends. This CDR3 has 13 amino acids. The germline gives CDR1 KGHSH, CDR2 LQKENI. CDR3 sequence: CASSPLGLEGYTF. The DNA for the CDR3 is TGTGCCAGCTCACCTTTGGGACTGGAGGGCTACACCTTC.

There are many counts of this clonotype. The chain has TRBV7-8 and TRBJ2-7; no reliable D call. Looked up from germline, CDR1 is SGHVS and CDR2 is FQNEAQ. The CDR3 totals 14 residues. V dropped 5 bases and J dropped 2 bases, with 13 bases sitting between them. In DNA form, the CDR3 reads TGTGCCAGCAGCCGTGCAAATCTCCCCTACGAGCAGTACTTC. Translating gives CASSRANLPYEQYF.

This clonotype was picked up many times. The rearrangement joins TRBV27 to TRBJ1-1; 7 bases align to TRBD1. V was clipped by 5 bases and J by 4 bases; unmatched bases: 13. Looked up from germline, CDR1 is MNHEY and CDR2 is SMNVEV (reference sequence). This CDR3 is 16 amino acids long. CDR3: CASSPRGAGGLTEAFF. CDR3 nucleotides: TGTGCCAGCAGTCCTCGAGGGGCAGGGGGGCTCACTGAAGCTTTCTTT.

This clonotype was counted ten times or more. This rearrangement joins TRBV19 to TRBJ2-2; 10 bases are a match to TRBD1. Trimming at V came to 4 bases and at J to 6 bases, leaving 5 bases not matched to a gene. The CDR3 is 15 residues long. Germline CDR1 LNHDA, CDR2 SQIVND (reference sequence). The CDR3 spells CASSKWTGGAGELFF. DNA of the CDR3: TGTGCCAGTAGTAAATGGACAGGGGGGGCCGGGGAGCTGTTTTTT.

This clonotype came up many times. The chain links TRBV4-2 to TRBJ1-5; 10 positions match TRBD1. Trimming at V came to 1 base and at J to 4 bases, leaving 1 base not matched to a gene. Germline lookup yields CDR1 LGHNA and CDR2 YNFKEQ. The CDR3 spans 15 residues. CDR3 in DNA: TGTGCCAGCAGCCAAGGGACAGGGGGAAATCAGCCCCAGCATTTT. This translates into CASSQGTGGNQPQHF.

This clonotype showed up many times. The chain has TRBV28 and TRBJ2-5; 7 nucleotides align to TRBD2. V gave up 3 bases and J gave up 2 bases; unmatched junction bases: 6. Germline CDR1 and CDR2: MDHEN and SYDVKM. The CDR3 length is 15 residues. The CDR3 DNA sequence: TGTGCCAGCAGTTTCCGGCGGGAGATTCAAGAGACCCAGTACTTC. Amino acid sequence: CASSFRREIQETQYF.

The DNA of the CDR3 is TGTGCCAGCTCACAGCAGGGGGCCTCCTACAATGAGCAGTTCTTC. Translated, it gives CASSQQGASYNEQFF. The chain recombines TRBV18 with TRBJ2-1, with TRBD1 matching over 8 bases. The J segment lost 0 bases and the V segment lost 4 bases, leaving 2 bases of the junction unmatched. Germline CDR1 reads KGHSH; CDR2 reads LQKENI. This CDR3 spans 15 amino acids.

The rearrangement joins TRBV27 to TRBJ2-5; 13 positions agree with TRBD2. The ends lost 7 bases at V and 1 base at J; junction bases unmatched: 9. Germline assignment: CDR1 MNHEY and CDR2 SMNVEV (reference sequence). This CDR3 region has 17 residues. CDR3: CASTSLGTSGVQETQYF. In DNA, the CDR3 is TGTGCCAGCACCTCTTTGGGGACTAGCGGGGTCCAAGAGACCCAGTACTTC.

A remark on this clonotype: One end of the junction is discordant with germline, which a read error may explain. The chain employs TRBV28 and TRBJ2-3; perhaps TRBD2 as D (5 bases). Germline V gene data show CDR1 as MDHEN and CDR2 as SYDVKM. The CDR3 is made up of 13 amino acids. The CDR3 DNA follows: TGTGCCACCCCGGAGGCACACACAAATACGCAGTATTTT. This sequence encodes CATPEAHTNTQYF.

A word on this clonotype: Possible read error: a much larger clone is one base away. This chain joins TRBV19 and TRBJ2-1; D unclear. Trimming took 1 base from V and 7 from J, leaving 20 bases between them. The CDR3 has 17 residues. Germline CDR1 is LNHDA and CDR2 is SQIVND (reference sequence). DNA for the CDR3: TGTGCCAGTAGTATAGTGACGACATCAACCTTATTTAATGAGCAGTTCTTC. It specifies CASSIVTTSTLFNEQFF.

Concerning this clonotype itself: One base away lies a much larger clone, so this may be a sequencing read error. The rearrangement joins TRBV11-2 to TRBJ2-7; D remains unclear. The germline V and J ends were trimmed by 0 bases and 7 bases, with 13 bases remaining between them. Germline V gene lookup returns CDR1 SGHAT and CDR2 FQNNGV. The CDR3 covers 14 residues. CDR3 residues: CASSLDSYTGEQYF. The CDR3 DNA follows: TGTGCCAGCAGCTTAGATAGCTACACCGGGGAGCAGTACTTC.

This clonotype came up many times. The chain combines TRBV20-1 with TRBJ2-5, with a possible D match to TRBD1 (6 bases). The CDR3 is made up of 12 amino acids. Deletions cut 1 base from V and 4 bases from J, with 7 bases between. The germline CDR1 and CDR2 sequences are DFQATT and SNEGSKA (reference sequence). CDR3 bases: TGCAGTGCTAGAGCGGACAGAGAGACCCAGTACTTC. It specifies CSARADRETQYF.

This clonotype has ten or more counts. In DNA form, the CDR3 reads TGTGCCAGCAGCCAAGAGGGACACCAGAGCAGAGAGACCCAGTACTTC. It translates to CASSQEGHQSRETQYF. The rearrangement links TRBV14 to TRBJ2-5; D may be TRBD1 (6 bases). Trimming cost V 0 bases and J 4 bases, with 15 bases left between them. Germline CDR1 reads SGHDN; CDR2 reads FVKESK. The CDR3 covers 16 residues.

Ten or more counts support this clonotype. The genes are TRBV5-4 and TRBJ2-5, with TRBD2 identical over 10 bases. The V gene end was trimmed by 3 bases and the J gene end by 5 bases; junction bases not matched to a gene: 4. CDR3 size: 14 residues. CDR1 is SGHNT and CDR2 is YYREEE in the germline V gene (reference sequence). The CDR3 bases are TGTGCCAGCAGCTCAGCGGGGGGGCAGGAGACCCAGTACTTC. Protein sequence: CASSSAGGQETQYF.